The 19 T cell receptor beta chains below were found in one sample sequenced in a study of OX40 agonist ivuxolimab in advanced cancers. Profiled with immunoSEQ multiplex PCR; TCRdb holds only in-frame clones, not every one. Of tens of thousands of clones detected, approximately 84% appear once; the ten largest clones hold 4.4%. Material: CD4+ or CD8+ T cells sorted from blood, obtained in a trial of the OX40 agonist ivuxolimab. These receptors were obtained from an adult with an advanced solid tumor such as melanoma, head and neck, liver or kidney cancer.

Comments on this clone: The junction shows a germline mismatch at one end, possibly a read error. Other nucleotide sequences in the sample specify the same CDR3. V is TRBV6-1 and J is TRBJ1-1; no reliable D call. Germline V CDR1 and CDR2: MNHNS, SASEGT. The CDR3 length is 14 residues. The CDR3 loop reads CASSERVGAIEAFF. CDR3 in DNA: TGTGCCAGCAGCGAACGAGTGGGAGCTATTGAAGCCTTCTTT.

The chain carries TRBV9 and TRBJ2-5; tentatively, D is TRBD1 or TRBD2 (6 bases each). The CDR3 is made up of 18 amino acids. Germline-derived CDR1 and CDR2 are SGDLS and YYNGEE. V gave up 0 bases and J gave up 9 bases, with 27 bases separating them. The CDR3 region has the DNA TGTGCCAGCAGCGTAGGTGGAGGGGGATCGGGCCTAAGTATGTCCCAGTACTTC. This gives the protein CASSVGGGGSGLSMSQYF.

The chain couples TRBV6-1 to TRBJ1-2, with a tentative D call TRBD1 (5 bases). V was pared by 7 bases and J by 2 bases, with 11 bases between. Looked up from germline, CDR1 is MNHNS and CDR2 is SASEGT. CDR3 length: 13 amino acids. Here the CDR3 reads CASTSGRNYGYTF. The CDR3 region has the DNA TGTGCCAGCACCTCGGGACGGAACTATGGCTACACCTTC.

As regards this clone: Other DNA sequences in the sample encode the same CDR3. The genes are TRBV7-9 and TRBJ1-1, with a tentative D call TRBD1 (5 bases). Trimming stripped 1 base from V and 1 base from J, with 10 bases between. Per the germline V gene, CDR1 is SEHNR and CDR2 is FQNEAQ (reference sequence). This CDR3 contains 15 residues. As DNA, the CDR3 is TGTGCCAGCAGCTTAGGGGGGGGATCGAACACTGAAGCTTTCTTT. Its translation: CASSLGGGSNTEAFF.

V is TRBV7-2 and J is TRBJ1-4, with D uncertain. Germline V CDR1 and CDR2: SGHTA, FQGNSA. V lost 3 bases and J 8 bases, leaving 7 bases between the germline ends. CDR3 length equals 12 residues. DNA for the CDR3: TGTGCCAGCAGCTTCTCGCCCGAAAAACTGTTTTTT. This gives the protein CASSFSPEKLFF. Combining the CDR3 with reference TRBV7-2 and TRBJ1-4 gives the whole variable domain GAGVSQSPSNKVTEKGKDVELRCDPISGHTALYWYRQSLGQGLEFLIYFQGNSAPDKSGLPSDRFSAERTGGSVSTLTIQRTQQEDSAVYLCASSFSPEKLFFGSGTQLSVL.

The J gene is TRBJ1-2, the V gene TRBV20-1, with D unclear. Germline V gene sequence: CDR1 DFQATT, CDR2 SNEGSKA (reference sequence). This CDR3 spans 11 amino acids. V lost 6 bases, J lost 8 bases, and 13 bases lay in between. CDR3 nucleotides: TGCAGTGCCTCGGTGGGCGGAGGCTACACCTTC. It specifies CSASVGGGYTF.

This chain connects TRBV4-1 to TRBJ2-6, with D perhaps matching TRBD1 (5 bases). Trimming pared 1 base from V and 4 bases from J, leaving 11 bases between. Germline V gene sequence: CDR1 MGHRA, CDR2 YSYEKL. The CDR3 contains 16 residues. For the CDR3, the DNA is TGCGCCAGCAGCCAAGGTAGGGGTACCGGGGCCAACGTCCTGACTTTC. Translation: CASSQGRGTGANVLTF.

The chain is built from TRBV2 and TRBJ1-5, with D perhaps matching TRBD1 (5 bases). Trimming removed 2 bases at V and 7 bases at J, with 15 bases between. The CDR3 has 15 residues. CDR1 SNHLY and CDR2 FYNNEI come from the germline V gene. The CDR3 DNA follows: TGTGCCAGCAGTGAAATCAGAGGGGTCGGCCAGCCCCAGCATTTT. Translated: CASSEIRGVGQPQHF.

The chain links TRBV7-3 to TRBJ1-2; no clear D gene. The V end was cut by 2 bases, the J end by 7 bases, with 11 bases between. The CDR3 totals 13 residues. The germline V gene encodes CDR1 SGHTA and CDR2 FQGTGA. The CDR3 region is CASSLWEGGGYTF. CDR3 DNA: TGTGCCAGCAGCTTATGGGAAGGCGGTGGCTACACCTTC.

This clone was counted between two and nine times. The gene calls are TRBV10-2 and TRBJ1-1; D is ambiguous. Per the germline V gene, CDR1 is WSHSY and CDR2 is SAAADI. This CDR3 is 11 amino acids long. The V gene lost 5 bases and the J gene lost 5 bases, with 6 bases spanning the gap. The CDR3 sequence: CASSPETEAFF. CDR3 nucleotides: TGCGCCAGCAGTCCAGAAACTGAAGCTTTCTTT.

This clone appeared once. The chain joins TRBV5-4 to TRBJ1-2, with a possible D match to TRBD1 (5 bases). The CDR3 sequence is 14 residues long. Germline-derived CDR1 and CDR2 are SGHNT and YYREEE (reference sequence). V lost 0 bases and J 3 bases, leaving 9 bases between the germline ends. This CDR3 is CASSLVGGDYGYTF. As DNA, the CDR3 is TGTGCCAGCAGCTTGGTGGGGGGGGACTATGGCTACACCTTC. The full variable domain, in which reference TRBV5-4 and TRBJ1-2 provide the parts outside the CDR3, is ETGVTQSPTHLIKTRGQQVTLRCSSQSGHNTVSWYQQALGQGPQFIFQYYREEENGRGNFPPRFSGLQFPNYSSELNVNALELDDSALYLCASSLVGGDYGYTFGSGTRLTVV.

The chain joins TRBV28 to TRBJ2-1; TRBD2 aligns across 8 bases. CDR3 length: 17 residues. The germline CDR1 and CDR2 sequences are MDHEN and SYDVKM. The trim removed 4 bases at V and 0 bases at J, leaving 8 bases unmatched. The CDR3 DNA sequence: TGTGCCAGCAGTTACCAGCGGGGGCCCAGCTCCTACAATGAGCAGTTCTTC. It encodes CASSYQRGPSSYNEQFF.

This clone has only one observation. V is TRBV4-1 and J is TRBJ2-5; 10 bases are shared with TRBD1. Germline values: CDR1 MGHRA, CDR2 YSYEKL. V dropped 3 bases and J dropped 5; count of bases not matched to a gene: 9. This CDR3 is 16 amino acids long. CDR3 coding DNA: TGCGCCAGCAGCCACCGGGACAGGGGTTGGGAGGAGACCCAGTACTTC. Protein product: CASSHRDRGWEETQYF.

V gene TRBV11-1 combines with J gene TRBJ2-5; the D is unclear. Trimming removed 10 bases at V and 0 bases at J, with 9 bases between. CDR1 and CDR2 from the germline V gene are SGHAT and FQDESV (reference sequence). This CDR3 spans 12 amino acids. In DNA, the CDR3 is TGTGCCACCGTAGGTAACCAAGAGACCCAGTACTTC. This translates into CATVGNQETQYF. The full variable domain, completed using reference TRBV11-1 and TRBJ2-5, is EAEVAQSPRYKITEKSQAVAFWCDPISGHATLYWYRQILGQGPELLVQFQDESVVDDSQLPKDRFSAERLKGVDSTLKIQPAELGDSAMYLCATVGNQETQYFGPGTRLLVL.

This clone was picked up a small number of times. The chain carries TRBV7-2 and TRBJ2-7; 7 bases map to TRBD2. The CDR3 is 16 residues long. V was clipped by 0 bases and J by 6 bases; unmatched bases: 11. Germline V gene sequence: CDR1 SGHTA, CDR2 FQGNSA. Written as DNA, the CDR3 is TGTGCCAGCAGCTTAGCGGGGGGGAAATCCCTGGGCGAGCAGTACTTC. Translated: CASSLAGGKSLGEQYF.

V is TRBV11-2 and J is TRBJ1-1, with 7 bases matching TRBD1. Germline loops: CDR1 SGHAT, CDR2 FQNNGV. Trimming cost V 5 bases and J 3 bases; bases outside gene matches: 3. This CDR3 contains 13 residues. CDR3 sequence: CASSTDRDTEAFF. The CDR3 DNA reads TGTGCCAGCAGCACTGACAGGGACACTGAAGCTTTCTTT.

This chain uses TRBV11-1 with TRBJ1-1; 7 positions match TRBD1. Per the germline V gene, CDR1 is SGHAT and CDR2 is FQDESV (reference sequence). The CDR3 consists of 15 residues. V dropped 6 bases and J dropped 4; count of bases not matched to a gene: 11. In DNA, the CDR3 is TGTGCCAGCAGACCCACCGCGGCAGGGGGCACTGAAGCTTTCTTT. Translated: CASRPTAAGGTEAFF.

This chain connects TRBV6-1 to TRBJ1-1; D is uncertain. The V end was cut by 2 bases, the J end by 11 bases, with 15 bases between. The CDR3 runs to 13 residues. CDR1 is MNHNS, CDR2 SASEGT, per germline. CDR3 loop: CASSERVLVWAFF. As DNA, the CDR3 is TGTGCCAGCAGTGAACGCGTTTTGGTATGGGCTTTCTTT.

The CDR3 reads CASRLDQNYGYTF. The CDR3 nucleotides read TGTGCCAGCAGACTGGACCAGAACTATGGCTACACCTTC. V usage is TRBV6-5 and J usage is TRBJ1-2; D gene uncertain. This CDR3 has 13 amino acids. Trimming took 6 bases from V and 2 from J, leaving 10 bases between them. CDR1 is MNHEY and CDR2 is SVGAGI in the germline V gene.